This TCR beta chain was found in a study of T cells after yellow fever vaccination. Overall study: Preparation of fractions with low cell numbers was performed using SMART-Seq v4 Ultra Low Input. Findings and limits, study-wide: The study re-detected most primary-vaccination clones after the booster (about 95% CD4, 85% to 90% CD8).

This clonotype was found a few times. The antigen is not known. In TCRdb, the 5' RACE reads were re-called with MiXCR into one record per CDR3 protein. This sample has 450,000 to 550,000 distinct CDR3 sequences, with over 15% found just once. J lost 3 bases, V lost 7 bases, and 8 bases had no gene match. There are 15 residues in the CDR3. The receptor was derived from a man aged 25-45 years who received the YFV17D yellow fever vaccine. Source: PBMCs, taken 15 days after the yellow fever booster vaccination. The rearrangement uses TRBV12-3 or TRBV12-4 and TRBJ2-1, with TRBD2 matching over 8 bases. CDR3 region: CASNPNSGNYNEQFF. CDR3 sequence (DNA): TGTGCCAGCAATCCGAATAGCGGGAACTACAATGAGCAGTTCTTC.